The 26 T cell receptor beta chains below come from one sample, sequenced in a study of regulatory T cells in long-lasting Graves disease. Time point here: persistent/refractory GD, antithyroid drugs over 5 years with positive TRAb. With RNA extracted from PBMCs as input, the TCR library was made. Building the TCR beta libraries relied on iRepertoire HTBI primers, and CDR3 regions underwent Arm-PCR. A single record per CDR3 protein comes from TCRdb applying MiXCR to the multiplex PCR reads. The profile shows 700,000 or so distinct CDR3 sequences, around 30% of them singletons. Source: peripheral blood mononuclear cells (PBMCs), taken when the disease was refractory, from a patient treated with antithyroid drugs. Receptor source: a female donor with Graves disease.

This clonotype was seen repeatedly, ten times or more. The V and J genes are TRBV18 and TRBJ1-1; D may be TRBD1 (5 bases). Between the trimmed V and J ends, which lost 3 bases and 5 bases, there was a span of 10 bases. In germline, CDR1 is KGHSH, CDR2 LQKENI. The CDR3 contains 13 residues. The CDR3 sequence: CASSPREGTEAFF. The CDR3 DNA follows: TGTGCCAGCTCACCCAGGGAGGGGACTGAAGCTTTCTTT.

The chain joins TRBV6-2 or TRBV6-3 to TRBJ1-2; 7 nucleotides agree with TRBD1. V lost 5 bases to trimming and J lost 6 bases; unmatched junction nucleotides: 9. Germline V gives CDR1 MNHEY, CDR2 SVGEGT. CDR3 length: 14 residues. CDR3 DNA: TGTGCCAGCAGTCCCGTCGACAGGGCTAATGGCTACACCTTC. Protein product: CASSPVDRANGYTF.

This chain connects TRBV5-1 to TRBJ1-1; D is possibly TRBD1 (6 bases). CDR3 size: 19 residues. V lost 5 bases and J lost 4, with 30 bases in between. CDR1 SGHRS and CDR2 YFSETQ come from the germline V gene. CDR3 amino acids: CASSPTVPLPARGGTEAFF. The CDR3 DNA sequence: TGCGCCAGCAGTCCCACCGTCCCGTTGCCGGCCAGAGGGGGCACTGAAGCTTTCTTT.

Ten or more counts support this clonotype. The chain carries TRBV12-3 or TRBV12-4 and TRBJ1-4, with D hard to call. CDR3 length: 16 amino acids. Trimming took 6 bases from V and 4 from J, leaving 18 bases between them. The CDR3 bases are TGTGCCAGCAGGAGATCCCCGACGTCCGGTAATGAAAAACTGTTTTTT. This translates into CASRRSPTSGNEKLFF.

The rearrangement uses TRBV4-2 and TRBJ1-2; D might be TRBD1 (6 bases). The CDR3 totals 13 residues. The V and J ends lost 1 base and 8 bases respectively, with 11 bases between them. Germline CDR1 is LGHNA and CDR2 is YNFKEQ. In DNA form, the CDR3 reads TGTGCCAGCAGCCAAGCCGGGGGCGAGGGCTACACCTTC. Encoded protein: CASSQAGGEGYTF.

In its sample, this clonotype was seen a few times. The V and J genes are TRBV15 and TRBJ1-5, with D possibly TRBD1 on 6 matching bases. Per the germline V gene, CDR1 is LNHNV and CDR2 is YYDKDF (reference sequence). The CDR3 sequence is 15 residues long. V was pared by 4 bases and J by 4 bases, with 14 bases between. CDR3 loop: CATSKGGRLNQPQHF. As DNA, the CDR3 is TGTGCCACCAGCAAGGGGGGACGGTTAAATCAGCCCCAGCATTTT.

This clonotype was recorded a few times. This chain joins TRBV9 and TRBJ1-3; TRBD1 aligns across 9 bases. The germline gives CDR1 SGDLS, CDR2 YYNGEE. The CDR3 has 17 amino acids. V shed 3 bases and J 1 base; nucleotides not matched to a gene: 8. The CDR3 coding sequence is TGTGCCAGCAGCGCCGATCCCGGGACAGGGTCTGGAAACACCATATATTTT. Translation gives CASSADPGTGSGNTIYF.

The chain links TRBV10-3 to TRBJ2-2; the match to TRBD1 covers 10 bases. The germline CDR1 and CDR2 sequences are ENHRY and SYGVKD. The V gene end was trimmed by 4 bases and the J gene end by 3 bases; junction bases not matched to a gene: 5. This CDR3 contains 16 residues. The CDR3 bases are TGTGCCATCAGTGGGCCCGGGACAGGGGACACCGGGGAGCTGTTTTTT. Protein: CAISGPGTGDTGELFF.

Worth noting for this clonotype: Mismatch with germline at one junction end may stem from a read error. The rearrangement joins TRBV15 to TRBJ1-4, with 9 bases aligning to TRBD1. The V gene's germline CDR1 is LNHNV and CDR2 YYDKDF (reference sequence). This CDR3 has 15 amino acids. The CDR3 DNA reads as TGTGCCACCAGCAGAGGCACAGGGGGCTTTGAAAAACTGGTTTTT. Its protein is CATSRGTGGFEKLVF.

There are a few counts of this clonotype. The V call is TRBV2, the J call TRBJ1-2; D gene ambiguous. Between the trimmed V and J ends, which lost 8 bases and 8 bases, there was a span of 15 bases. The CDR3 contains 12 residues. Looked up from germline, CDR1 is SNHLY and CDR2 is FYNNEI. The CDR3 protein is CASALFKGGYTF. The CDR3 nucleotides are TGTGCCAGCGCCCTTTTTAAGGGCGGCTACACCTTC. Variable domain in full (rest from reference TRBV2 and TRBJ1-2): EPEVTQTPSHQVTQMGQEVILRCVPISNHLYFYWYRQILGQKVEFLVSFYNNEISEKSEIFDDQFSVERPDGSNFTLKIRSTKLEDSAMYFCASALFKGGYTFGSGTRLTVV.

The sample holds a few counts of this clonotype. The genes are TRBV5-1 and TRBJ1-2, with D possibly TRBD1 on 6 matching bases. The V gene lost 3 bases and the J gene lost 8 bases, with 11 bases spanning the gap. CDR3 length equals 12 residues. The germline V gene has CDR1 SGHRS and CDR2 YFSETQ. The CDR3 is CASSWQGSGYTF. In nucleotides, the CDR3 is TGCGCCAGCAGCTGGCAGGGGAGCGGCTACACCTTC.

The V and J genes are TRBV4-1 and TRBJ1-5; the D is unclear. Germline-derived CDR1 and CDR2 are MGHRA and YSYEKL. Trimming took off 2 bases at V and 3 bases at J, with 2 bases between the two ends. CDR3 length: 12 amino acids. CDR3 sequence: CASSQINQPQHF. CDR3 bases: TGCGCCAGCAGCCAAATCAATCAGCCCCAGCATTTT.

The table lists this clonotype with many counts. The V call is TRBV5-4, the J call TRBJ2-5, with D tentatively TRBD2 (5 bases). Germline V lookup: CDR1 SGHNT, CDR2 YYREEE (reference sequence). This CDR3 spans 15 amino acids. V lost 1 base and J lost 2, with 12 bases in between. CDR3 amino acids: CASSLWGDGQETQYF. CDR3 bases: TGTGCCAGCAGCTTGTGGGGAGACGGACAAGAGACCCAGTACTTC.

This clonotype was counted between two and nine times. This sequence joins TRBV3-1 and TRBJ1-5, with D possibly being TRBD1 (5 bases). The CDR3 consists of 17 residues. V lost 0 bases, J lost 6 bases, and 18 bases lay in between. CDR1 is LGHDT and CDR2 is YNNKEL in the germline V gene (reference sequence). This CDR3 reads CASSQDDPGVTFQPQHF. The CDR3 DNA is TGTGCCAGCAGCCAAGATGACCCGGGGGTAACGTTTCAGCCCCAGCATTTT.

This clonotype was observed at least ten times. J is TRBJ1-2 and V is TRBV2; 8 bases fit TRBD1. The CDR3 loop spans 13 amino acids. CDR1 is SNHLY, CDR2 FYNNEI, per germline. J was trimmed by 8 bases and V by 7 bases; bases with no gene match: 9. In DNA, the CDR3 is TGTGCCAGCACCGGGACAGGCCCCAGGGGCTACACCTTC. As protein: CASTGTGPRGYTF.

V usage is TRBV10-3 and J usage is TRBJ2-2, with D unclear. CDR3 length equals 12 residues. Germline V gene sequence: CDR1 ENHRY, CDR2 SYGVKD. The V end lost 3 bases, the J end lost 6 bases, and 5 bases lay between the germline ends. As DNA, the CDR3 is TGTGCCATCAGTGACCCGGCCGGGGAGCTGTTTTTT. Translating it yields CAISDPAGELFF.

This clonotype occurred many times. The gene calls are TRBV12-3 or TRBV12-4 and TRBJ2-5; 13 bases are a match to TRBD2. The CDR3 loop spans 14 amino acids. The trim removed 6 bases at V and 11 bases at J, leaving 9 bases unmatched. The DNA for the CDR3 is TGTGCCAGCAGACCGACCGGGACTAGCGGGACACAGTACTTC. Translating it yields CASRPTGTSGTQYF.

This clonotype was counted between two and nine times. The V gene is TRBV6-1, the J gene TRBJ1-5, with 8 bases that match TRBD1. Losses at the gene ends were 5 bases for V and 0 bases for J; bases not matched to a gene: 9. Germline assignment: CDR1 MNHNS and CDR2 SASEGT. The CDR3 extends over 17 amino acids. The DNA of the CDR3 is TGTGCCAGCAGTATCGGACAGGGACTCTATAGCAATCAGCCCCAGCATTTT. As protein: CASSIGQGLYSNQPQHF.

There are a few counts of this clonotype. This CDR3 is CASSPAERGGRAFF. The CDR3 region has the DNA TGTGCCAGCTCACCCGCCGAGCGGGGTGGTAGAGCTTTCTTT. The rearrangement uses TRBV18 and TRBJ1-1; D gene unclear. With 3 bases removed from V and 10 bases from J, the gap between germline ends came to 18 bases. This CDR3 has 14 residues. Per the germline V gene, CDR1 is KGHSH and CDR2 is LQKENI.

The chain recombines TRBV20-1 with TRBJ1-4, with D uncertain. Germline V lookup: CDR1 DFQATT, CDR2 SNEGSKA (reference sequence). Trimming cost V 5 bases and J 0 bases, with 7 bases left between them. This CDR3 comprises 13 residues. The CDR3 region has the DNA TGCAGTGCTCAAGCTGCAACTAATGAAAAACTGTTTTTT. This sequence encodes CSAQAATNEKLFF.

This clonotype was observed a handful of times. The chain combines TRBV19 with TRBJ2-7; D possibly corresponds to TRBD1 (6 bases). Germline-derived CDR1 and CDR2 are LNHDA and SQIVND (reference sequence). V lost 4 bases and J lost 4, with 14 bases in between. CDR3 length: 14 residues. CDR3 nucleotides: TGTGCCAGTAGTACTCAACAGGGTATGTACGAGCAGTACTTC. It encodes CASSTQQGMYEQYF.

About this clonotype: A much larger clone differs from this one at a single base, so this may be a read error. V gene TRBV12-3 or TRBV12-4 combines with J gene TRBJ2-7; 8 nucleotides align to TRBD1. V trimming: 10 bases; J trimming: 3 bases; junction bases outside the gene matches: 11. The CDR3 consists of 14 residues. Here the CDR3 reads CANSRDRGGYEQYF. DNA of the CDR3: TGTGCCAACAGCCGCGACAGGGGTGGCTACGAGCAGTACTTC.

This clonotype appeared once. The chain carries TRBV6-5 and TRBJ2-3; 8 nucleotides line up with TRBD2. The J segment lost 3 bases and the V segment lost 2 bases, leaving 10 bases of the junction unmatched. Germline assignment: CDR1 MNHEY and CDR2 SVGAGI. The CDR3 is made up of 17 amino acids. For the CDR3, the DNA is TGTGCCAGCAGTTACGCTCCCGGGACTAGGACAACAGATACGCAGTATTTT. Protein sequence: CASSYAPGTRTTDTQYF.

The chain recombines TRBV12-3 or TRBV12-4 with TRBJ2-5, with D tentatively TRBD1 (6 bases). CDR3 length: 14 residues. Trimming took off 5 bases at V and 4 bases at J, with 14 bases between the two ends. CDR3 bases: TGTGCCAGCAGTCCAGGGGAGACGGGAGAGACCCAGTACTTC. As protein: CASSPGETGETQYF.

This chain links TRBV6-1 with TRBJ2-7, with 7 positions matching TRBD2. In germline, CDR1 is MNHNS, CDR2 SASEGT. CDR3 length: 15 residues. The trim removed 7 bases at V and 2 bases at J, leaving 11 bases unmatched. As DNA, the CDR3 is TGTGCCAGCAACTGGTCGGGAGGCCGGACCTACGAGCAGTACTTC. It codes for CASNWSGGRTYEQYF.

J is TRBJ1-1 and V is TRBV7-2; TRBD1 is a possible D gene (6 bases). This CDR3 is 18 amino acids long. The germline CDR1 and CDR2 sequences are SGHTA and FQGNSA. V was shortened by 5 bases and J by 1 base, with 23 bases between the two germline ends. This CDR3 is CASSPHREPYRRNTEAFF. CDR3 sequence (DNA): TGTGCCAGCAGCCCCCACAGGGAGCCATACCGAAGGAACACTGAAGCTTTCTTT.